This T cell receptor beta chain came from a study of low-dose radiotherapy and immunotherapy resistance in tumors. The length of the CDR3 is 16 residues. Per germline, CDR1 DFQATT and CDR2 SNEGSKA (reference sequence). Between the trimmed V and J ends, which lost 0 bases and 2 bases, there was a span of 13 bases. Eligible patients bore advanced solid tumors devoid of tumor-infiltrating lymphocytes. Primers used for first-strand cDNA, a TRAV- and TRBV-specific set, covered both alpha and beta chains. Amplification of TCRs used a constant-region primer and V-primer adapter for 15 to 25 PCR cycles. The mRNA which had been isolated was amplified by in vitro transcription. TCRdb reanalysed the reads using MiXCR and keeps one entry per CDR3 protein. The sample lists just under 10,000 distinct CDR3 sequences, around 40% seen once, with 5.5% to 6% in the top ten.

The TCR was taken from a human donor with advanced metastatic prostate, ovarian, gallbladder or colorectal cancer (not recorded which). This table probably holds off-target reads from a library built for another chain. The chain carries TRBV20-1 and TRBJ1-4; possible D gene TRBD1, 5 bases. Here the CDR3 DNA reads TGCAGTGCTAGAGAAAGGATGGCAGGGACTAATGAAAAACTGTTTTTT. Protein: CSARERMAGTNEKLFF.